The 16 T cell receptor beta chains listed next were all sequenced from one sample in a study of blood T cells in healthy people across ages. A sample-barcoded 5' primer and a J-beta primer mix were used in a second PCR of roughly 7 to 11 cycles. Via MiXCR, TCRdb re-called the 5' RACE reads, giving one row per CDR3 protein. Here the sample spans hundreds of thousands of distinct CDR3 sequences, 52% being singletons. Material: blood. Receptor source: a woman older than 75 in good health.

A few counts support this clonotype. The chain carries TRBV7-2 and TRBJ2-1; D remains ambiguous. The CDR3 runs 13 residues. Germline CDR1 SGHTA, CDR2 FQGNSA. Trimming cost V 5 bases and J 3 bases, with 8 bases left between them. CDR3 sequence reads: CASSVVIYNEQFF. The DNA of the CDR3 is TGTGCCAGCAGCGTAGTTATCTACAATGAGCAGTTCTTC. Filled out from reference TRBV7-2 and TRBJ2-1, the complete variable domain reads GAGVSQSPSNKVTEKGKDVELRCDPISGHTALYWYRQSLGQGLEFLIYFQGNSAPDKSGLPSDRFSAERTGGSVSTLTIQRTQQEDSAVYLCASSVVIYNEQFFGPGTRLTVL.

The chain is built from TRBV25-1 and TRBJ2-7; 9 bases match TRBD2. The trim removed 1 base at V and 3 bases at J, leaving 4 bases unmatched. The CDR3 is 15 amino acids. Germline CDR1 reads MGHDK; CDR2 reads SYGVNS. The CDR3 DNA follows: TGTGCCAGCAGTGAATTGGCGGGAGGGTACTACGAGCAGTACTTC. It translates to CASSELAGGYYEQYF.

The rearrangement uses TRBV20-1 and TRBJ2-1, with TRBD1 matching over 12 bases. Unmatched junction bases numbered 7, after V lost 1 base and J lost 6 bases. The CDR3 has 16 residues. CDR1 is DFQATT, CDR2 SNEGSKA, per germline (reference sequence). CDR3 coding DNA: TGCAGTGCTAGAGGGGACCGGGACAGGGGGCTCAATGAGCAGTTCTTC. This sequence encodes CSARGDRDRGLNEQFF.

The chain joins TRBV6-2 or TRBV6-3 to TRBJ2-5; no definite D call. Germline loops: CDR1 MNHEY, CDR2 SVGEGT. V shed 5 bases and J shed 11 bases, with 15 bases lying between them. The CDR3 contains 12 residues. The CDR3 reads CASSPGSDEQYF. DNA for the CDR3: TGTGCCAGCAGTCCAGGATCGGATGAGCAGTACTTC.

In this sample, this clonotype turned up once. A much larger clone differs from this one at a single base, so this may be a read error. J is TRBJ1-5 and V is TRBV15; TRBD1 matches 7 bases. Germline V gene data show CDR1 as LNHNV and CDR2 as YYDKDF (reference sequence). CDR3 size: 12 residues. CDR3 sequence reads: CATGQHNQPRHF. In nucleotides, the CDR3 is TGTGCCACGGGACAGCACAATCAGCCCCGGCATTTT.

This clonotype was observed at least ten times. V usage is TRBV5-1 and J usage is TRBJ2-3; D is unclear. V was cut by 2 bases and J by 4 bases, with 5 bases left in between. CDR1 and CDR2 (germline): SGHRS, YFSETQ. The CDR3 consists of 12 residues. Here the CDR3 DNA reads TGCGCCAGCAGCTTCGAGTCAGATACGCAGTATTTT. This encodes CASSFESDTQYF.

This clonotype has a count of ten or more. V usage is TRBV7-2 and J usage is TRBJ2-3, with D perhaps TRBD2 (6 bases). Germline CDR1 is SGHTA and CDR2 is FQGNSA. The V end lost 5 bases, the J end lost 1 base, and 16 bases lay between the germline ends. The CDR3 spans 16 residues. This chain's CDR3 is CASSPELAFRTDTQYF. The CDR3 nucleotides read TGTGCCAGCAGCCCCGAACTAGCTTTTCGCACAGATACGCAGTATTTT.

Points on this clonotype: A junction boundary mismatches the germline segment, possibly from a read error. The V gene is TRBV7-8, the J gene TRBJ2-1; 8 nucleotides align to TRBD2. CDR1 SGHVS and CDR2 FQNEAQ come from the germline V gene. This CDR3 is built from 15 residues. The CDR3 DNA is TGTGCCAGCAGCTCGGGACTAGTAGGCGGGAATGAGCGGTTCTTC. Amino acids: CASSSGLVGGNERFF.

Comment on this clonotype: A much more abundant neighbour one base away suggests this may be a read error. This CDR3 is CASSYSAAGESERYF. CDR3 sequence (DNA): TGTGCCAGCAGTTACTCCGCGGCGGGGGAAAGTGAGCGGTACTTC. The V gene is TRBV6-6, the J gene TRBJ2-7; TRBD2 matches 7 bases. Per the germline V gene, CDR1 is MNHNY and CDR2 is SVGAGI (reference sequence). CDR3 length equals 15 residues.

Comment on this clonotype: A much larger clonotype is one base distant, so this may be a read error. This chain joins TRBV4-1 and TRBJ1-2; D might be TRBD1 (6 bases). The germline V gene encodes CDR1 MGHRA and CDR2 YSYEKL. V lost 0 bases and J 8 bases, leaving 16 bases between the germline ends. The CDR3 runs to 15 residues. CDR3 residues: CASSQDSGGREGYTF. For the CDR3, the DNA is TGCGCCAGCAGCCAAGATAGCGGGGGGCGGGAAGGCTACACCTTC.

This clonotype came up many times. The CDR3 sequence: CASQRTSGYNEQFF. The CDR3 DNA follows: TGTGCCAGCCAAAGGACTAGCGGCTACAATGAGCAGTTCTTC. This chain connects TRBV6-4 to TRBJ2-1, with TRBD2 matching 10 bases. V was clipped by 8 bases and J by 3 bases; unmatched bases: 4. The germline gives CDR1 MRHNA, CDR2 SNTAGT. The CDR3 has 14 residues.

The chain links TRBV6-5 to TRBJ1-2, with 7 bases that match TRBD1. This CDR3 region has 14 residues. CDR1 and CDR2 from the germline V gene are MNHEY and SVGAGI. V lost 0 bases to trimming and J lost 7 bases; unmatched junction nucleotides: 5. As DNA, the CDR3 is TGTGCCAGCAGTTACTCGAGGGACAGAGCTGGCTACACCTTC. Its protein is CASSYSRDRAGYTF.

There are many counts of this clonotype. The chain combines TRBV20-1 with TRBJ2-7, with a tentative D call TRBD2 (5 bases). Germline V gives CDR1 DFQATT, CDR2 SNEGSKA (reference sequence). Between the trimmed V and J ends, which lost 3 bases and 0 bases, there was a span of 15 bases. This CDR3 has 15 residues. The CDR3 sequence: CSASPRLTSSYEQYF. The CDR3 region has the DNA TGCAGTGCTAGCCCCCGACTAACGAGCTCCTACGAGCAGTACTTC.

The chain carries TRBV29-1 and TRBJ2-7, with 9 bases lining up with TRBD1. This CDR3 contains 12 residues. Germline lookup yields CDR1 SQVTM and CDR2 ANQGSEA. V dropped 4 bases and J dropped 11; count of bases not matched to a gene: 9. CDR3 sequence reads: CSVVGTGPGKYF. For the CDR3, the DNA is TGCAGCGTTGTGGGGACAGGGCCTGGGAAGTACTTC.

The chain couples TRBV28 to TRBJ1-4; the D gene is possibly TRBD1 (5 bases). Per germline, CDR1 MDHEN and CDR2 SYDVKM. Trimming took off 2 bases at V and 6 bases at J, with 13 bases between the two ends. The CDR3 has 15 residues. The chain's CDR3 is CASSLGARGDEKLFF. CDR3 coding DNA: TGTGCCAGCAGTTTAGGTGCAAGGGGTGATGAAAAACTGTTTTTT.

About this clonotype: A much larger clone sits a single nucleotide away, making a read error possible. The chain links TRBV3-1 to TRBJ2-1; 9 bases are shared with TRBD2. CDR1 and CDR2 from the germline V gene are LGHDT and YNNKEL (reference sequence). CDR3 length: 15 amino acids. The CDR3: CASSQVAGGGNGQFF. CDR3 sequence (DNA): TGTGCCAGCAGCCAAGTTGCGGGAGGGGGAAATGGGCAGTTCTTC.